Here is one TCR beta chain with its context. Antigen specificity is unknown. Sample barcodes and UMIs were carried by the TCR alpha and TCR beta cDNA libraries that 5'RACE generated with constant-segment primers. One entry per CDR3 protein, called by TCRdb with MiXCR from the 5' RACE reads. The sample includes 49,000 or so distinct CDR3 sequences, about 7.3% of them seen just once. The CDR3 spans 14 residues. Trimming shortened V by 6 bases and J by 1 base, and 13 bases separated the two germline ends. The sample originates from a study of T-cell memory formation after mild COVID-19. Study-wide points: Among CD4+ contracting clones, most were CM and EM, and CD8+ ones EMRA. Second-wave clones reaching peak frequency on day 37 lacked confirmed SARS-CoV-2 specificity.

Sample: PBMCs or a T cell subset sorted from them (not recorded which). The receptor comes from a man between 18 and 29 years old who had mild COVID-19 (a few samples of this study predate the infection). Cell type and time point are not known. This chain links TRBV12-3 or TRBV12-4 with TRBJ2-7; the D is unclear. The CDR3 DNA reads TGTGCCAGCAGCCCCCGACTGGGATCCTACGAGCAGTACTTC. This encodes CASSPRLGSYEQYF.